One and the same sample provided the 7 T cell receptor beta chains below, sequenced in a study of shared clonotypes between healthy human individuals. Method: immunoSEQ multiplex PCR; TCRdb's copy keeps in-frame clones and lacks some. The sample includes around 2.5 million clones, 93% of them seen just once. The source material was naive CD4+ T cells from PBMCs. Subset in this sample: CD45RA+ positively selected. These receptors came from a man younger than 35 in good health. Some clones in this sample may be carry-over from other donors' samples.

The CDR3 here is CASSEQTGTSGELFF. The DNA of the CDR3 is TGTGCCAGCAGTGAGCAGACAGGGACATCCGGGGAGCTGTTTTTT. The chain carries TRBV2 and TRBJ2-2; 7 bases are shared with TRBD1. In germline, CDR1 is SNHLY, CDR2 FYNNEI. There are 15 residues in the CDR3. V gave up 3 bases and J gave up 6 bases; unmatched junction bases: 7. The full variable domain, completed using reference TRBV2 and TRBJ2-2, is EPEVTQTPSHQVTQMGQEVILRCVPISNHLYFYWYRQILGQKVEFLVSFYNNEISEKSEIFDDQFSVERPDGSNFTLKIRSTKLEDSAMYFCASSEQTGTSGELFFGEGSRLTVL.

The chain uses TRBV5-4 and TRBJ2-1, with TRBD1 identical over 8 bases. The CDR3 spans 15 residues. The germline gives CDR1 SGHNT, CDR2 YYREEE (reference sequence). The J segment lost 2 bases and the V segment lost 6 bases, leaving 7 bases of the junction unmatched. The CDR3 reads CASTSPTGAYNEQFF. CDR3 bases: TGTGCCAGCACCTCTCCGACAGGGGCCTACAATGAGCAGTTCTTC.

The V call is TRBV11-2, the J call TRBJ2-1; 9 nucleotides match TRBD2. Looked up from germline, CDR1 is SGHAT and CDR2 is FQNNGV. The CDR3 has 15 amino acids. V lost 5 bases to trimming and J lost 3 bases; unmatched junction nucleotides: 5. The CDR3 region has the DNA TGTGCCAGCAGCCGCCTTAGCGGGAGCTACAATGAGCAGTTCTTC. This gives the protein CASSRLSGSYNEQFF.

For this clone: Other DNA sequences in the same sample also yield this CDR3. The J gene is TRBJ2-5, the V gene TRBV20-1; unclear D gene. CDR3 length: 11 residues. The V end was cut by 6 bases, the J end by 4 bases, with 9 bases between. Germline V gives CDR1 DFQATT, CDR2 SNEGSKA (reference sequence). The CDR3 bases are TGCAGTGCCCGGGCTTTAGAGACCCAGTACTTC. Encoded protein: CSARALETQYF.

Regarding this clone: Distinct nucleotide sequences in the sample also encode this CDR3. The V and J genes are TRBV7-2 and TRBJ1-1; tentative D call: TRBD1 (6 bases). Trimming cost V 2 bases and J 3 bases, with 7 bases left between them. Looked up from germline, CDR1 is SGHTA and CDR2 is FQGNSA. The CDR3 sequence is 13 residues long. The CDR3 DNA reads TGTGCCAGCAGCTTATCAGGGGACACTGAAGCTTTCTTT. Its protein product is CASSLSGDTEAFF.

The chain couples TRBV4-1 to TRBJ1-6, with D maybe TRBD1 (5 bases). The length of the CDR3 is 15 residues. Germline CDR1 and CDR2: MGHRA and YSYEKL. V gave up 6 bases and J gave up 5 bases, with 14 bases separating them. The CDR3 protein is CASRGPGTDNSPLHF. The CDR3 coding sequence is TGCGCCAGCAGGGGTCCCGGGACCGATAATTCACCCCTCCACTTT.

The V and J genes are TRBV6-5 and TRBJ2-1, with D possibly TRBD1 on 5 matching bases. The CDR3 sequence is 13 residues long. The V gene lost 6 bases and the J gene lost 9 bases, with 15 bases spanning the gap. Germline V lookup: CDR1 MNHEY, CDR2 SVGAGI. The CDR3, as DNA: TGTGCCAGCAGGGAAGCAGGGTATGGTGAGCAGTTCTTC. Its translation: CASREAGYGEQFF.